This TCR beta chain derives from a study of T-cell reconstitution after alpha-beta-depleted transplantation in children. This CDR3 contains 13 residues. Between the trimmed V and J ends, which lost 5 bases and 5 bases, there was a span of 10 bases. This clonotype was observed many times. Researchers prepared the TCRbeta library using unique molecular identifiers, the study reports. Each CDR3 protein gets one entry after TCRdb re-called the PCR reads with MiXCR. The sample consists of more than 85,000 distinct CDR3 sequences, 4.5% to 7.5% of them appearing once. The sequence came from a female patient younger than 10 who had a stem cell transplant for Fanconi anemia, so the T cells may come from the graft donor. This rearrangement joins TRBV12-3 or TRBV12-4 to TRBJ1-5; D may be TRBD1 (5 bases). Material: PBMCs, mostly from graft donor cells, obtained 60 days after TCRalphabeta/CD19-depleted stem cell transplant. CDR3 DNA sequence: TGTGCCAGCAGTACACCGGGACATCAGCCCCAGCATTTT. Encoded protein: CASSTPGHQPQHF.